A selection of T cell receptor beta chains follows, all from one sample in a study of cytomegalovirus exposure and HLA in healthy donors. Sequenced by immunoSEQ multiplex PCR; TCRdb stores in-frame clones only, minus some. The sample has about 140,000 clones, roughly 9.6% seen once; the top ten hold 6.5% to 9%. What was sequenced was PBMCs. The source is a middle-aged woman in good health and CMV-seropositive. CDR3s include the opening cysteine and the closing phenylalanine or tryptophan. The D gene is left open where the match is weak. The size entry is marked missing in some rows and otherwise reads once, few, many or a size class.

CASSPGDRTYEQYF	TGTGCCAGCAGTCCTGGGGACAGAACCTACGAGCAGTACTTC	TRBD1	TRBV6-5	TRBJ2-7	few
CSADFTDTQYF	TGCAGTGCCGACTTCACAGATACGCAGTATTTT	-	TRBV20-1	TRBJ2-3	few
CASSYSTDTQYF	TGTGCCAGCAGCTATAGCACAGATACGCAGTATTTT	-	TRBV2	TRBJ2-3	-
CAISESTRGERESPLHF	TGTGCCATCAGTGAGTCGACTCGGGGAGAGCGGGAATCACCCCTCCACTTT	-	TRBV10-3	TRBJ1-6	few
CASSLDLTAGGYNEQFF	TGCGCCAGCAGCTTGGATTTAACTGCGGGGGGGTACAATGAGCAGTTCTTC	TRBD2	TRBV5-1	TRBJ2-1	-
CASSLGTDDEKLFF	TGTGCCAGCAGCTTAGGGACAGATGATGAAAAACTGTTTTTT	-	TRBV7-9	TRBJ1-4	-
CASSLGGAGANVLTF	TGTGCCAGCAGCTTGGGGGGAGCTGGGGCCAACGTCCTGACTTTC	-	TRBV5-4	TRBJ2-6	-
CASSASGTGGDTQYF	TGCGCCAGCAGCGCTTCCGGGACTGGGGGGGATACGCAGTATTTT	-	TRBV5-1	TRBJ2-3	few
CAISESWTGGVGTEAFF	TGTGCCATCAGTGAGTCGTGGACAGGGGGCGTGGGCACTGAAGCTTTCTTT	TRBD1	TRBV10-3	TRBJ1-1	-
CSAPDQETQYF	TGCAGTGCTCCAGACCAAGAGACCCAGTACTTC	-	TRBV20-1	TRBJ2-5	-
CASSFQTGQETQYF	TGTGCCAGCAGTTTCCAGACAGGCCAAGAGACCCAGTACTTC	-	TRBV6-5	TRBJ2-5	-
CASSLAGRNTGELFF	TGTGCCAGCAGCTTGGCTGGGCGGAACACCGGGGAGCTGTTTTTT	-	TRBV5-6	TRBJ2-2	-
CASSSSNNEKLFF	TGTGCCAGCAGTTCCTCCAATAATGAAAAACTGTTTTTT	-	TRBV6-5	TRBJ1-4	-
CASRGQGYNEQFF	TGTGCCAGCAGGGGACAGGGCTACAATGAGCAGTTCTTC	TRBD1	TRBV6-1	TRBJ2-1	few
CASSLAGQGLYGYTF	TGTGCCAGCAGCTTAGCGGGACAGGGACTCTATGGCTACACCTTC	TRBD1	TRBV7-2	TRBJ1-2	-
CASSPRAGGTNEKLFF	TGTGCCAGCAGCCCACGGGCCGGGGGAACTAATGAAAAACTGTTTTTT	-	TRBV11-2	TRBJ1-4	-
CASRRDTFSYEQYF	TGTGCCAGTAGGAGGGACACTTTCTCCTACGAGCAGTACTTC	-	TRBV19	TRBJ2-7	-
CAISEYQGDNEQFF	TGTGCCATCAGTGAGTACCAGGGTGACAATGAGCAGTTCTTC	-	TRBV10-3	TRBJ2-1	few
CASRLLRGGGETQYF	TGCGCCAGCCGCCTCTTGCGGGGGGGCGGGGAGACCCAGTACTTC	TRBD2	TRBV5-1	TRBJ2-5	few
CASSLAAALSSQYF	TGTGCCAGCAGCTTAGCGGCGGCGCTTTCGTCGCAGTACTTC	-	TRBV11-2	TRBJ2-7	few
CASSLRGQDLYEQYF	TGTGCCAGCAGCTTGCGAGGACAGGATCTCTACGAGCAGTACTTC	TRBD1	TRBV5-4	TRBJ2-7	-
CASSPGQGKSDTQYF	TGTGCCAGCAGCCCTGGACAGGGGAAGTCAGATACGCAGTATTTT	TRBD1	TRBV5-4	TRBJ2-3	-
CASSLGNRGSGAEAFF	TGTGCCAGCAGCTTAGGAAACAGGGGGTCCGGCGCTGAAGCTTTCTTT	TRBD1	TRBV7-8	TRBJ1-1	-
CASSPDRGGYNEQFF	TGTGCCAGCAGCCCTGACAGGGGCGGCTACAATGAGCAGTTCTTC	TRBD1	TRBV7-2	TRBJ2-1	few
CASSGGFYYEQYF	TGCGCCAGCAGTGGCGGGTTCTACTACGAACAGTACTTC	-	TRBV10-2	TRBJ2-7	-
CASSLTPTGGASEQFF	TGCGCCAGCAGCTTGACCCCAACCGGGGGGGCGAGCGAGCAGTTCTTC	TRBD2	TRBV5-1	TRBJ2-1	-
CASSFSVLTYEQYF	TGTGCCAGCAGCTTCTCGGTCCTTACCTACGAGCAGTACTTC	-	TRBV5-5	TRBJ2-7	few
CASSPGLELDTQYF	TGTGCCAGCAGCCCCGGACTAGAACTAGATACGCAGTATTTT	TRBD2	TRBV2	TRBJ2-3	once
CASSYRFGGEQYF	TGTGCCAGCAGTTACCGGTTCGGAGGCGAGCAGTACTTC	-	TRBV6-6	TRBJ2-7	few
CASSRQVLSNQPQHF	TGTGCCAGTAGTAGACAGGTACTAAGCAATCAGCCCCAGCATTTT	-	TRBV19	TRBJ1-5	-
CASSLGQYTDTQYF	TGCGCCAGCAGCCTAGGACAGTACACAGATACGCAGTATTTT	-	TRBV5-1	TRBJ2-3	-
CASITSGQRNTGELFF	TGTGCCAGCATCACCTCAGGACAGAGGAACACCGGGGAGCTGTTTTTT	-	TRBV5-6	TRBJ2-2	few
CASSMSRAHTDTQYF	TGTGCCAGTAGTATGTCCAGGGCACACACAGATACGCAGTATTTT	-	TRBV19	TRBJ2-3	few
CASSLVWGGSPEAFF	TGCGCCAGCAGCTTGGTGTGGGGCGGGAGTCCTGAAGCTTTCTTT	-	TRBV5-1	TRBJ1-1	-
CASSVAGLAGAGSGANVLTF	TGTGCCAGCAGCGTCGCCGGGCTAGCGGGGGCAGGCTCTGGGGCCAACGTCCTGACTTTC	TRBD2	TRBV9	TRBJ2-6	few
CSVGGPSSGNTIYF	TGCAGCGTTGGGGGCCCTAGCTCTGGAAACACCATATATTTT	-	TRBV29-1	TRBJ1-3	-
CASSIRTASSYNEQFF	TGTGCCAGTAGTATAAGGACAGCGAGCTCCTACAATGAGCAGTTCTTC	-	TRBV19	TRBJ2-1	-
CASSPAGWRDQPQHF	TGTGCCAGTAGCCCAGCAGGGTGGCGCGATCAGCCCCAGCATTTT	-	TRBV19	TRBJ1-5	few
CASRPEDRTLGGYTF	TGTGCCAGCAGACCCGAGGACAGGACCTTGGGGGGCTACACCTTC	TRBD1	TRBV7-2	TRBJ1-2	few
CASSRLDRRNTEAFF	TGCGCCAGCAGCCGCCTGGACAGGAGGAACACTGAAGCTTTCTTT	TRBD1	TRBV5-1	TRBJ1-1	few
CSVAGETNYGYTF	TGCAGCGTTGCAGGGGAGACTAACTATGGCTACACCTTC	-	TRBV29-1	TRBJ1-2	few
CASSLSGKTNTEAFF	TGTGCCAGCAGTTTATCAGGGAAAACGAACACTGAAGCTTTCTTT	-	TRBV6-1	TRBJ1-1	few
CASSLAGGSVGELFF	TGTGCCAGCAGTTTGGCAGGGGGCAGCGTCGGGGAGCTGTTTTTT	TRBD1	TRBV27	TRBJ2-2	few
CASGSDGVEEKLFF	TGCGCCAGCGGTAGCGACGGGGTGGAAGAAAAACTGTTTTTT	-	TRBV5-1	TRBJ1-4	few
CASSRDSLGTEAFF	TGTGCCAGCAGCCGGGACAGCCTGGGCACTGAAGCTTTCTTT	TRBD1	TRBV7-8	TRBJ1-1	-
CATSKGVEETQYF	TGTGCCACCAGCAAAGGGGTAGAAGAGACCCAGTACTTC	-	TRBV15	TRBJ2-5	-
CASSSGSREQYF	TGTGCCAGCAGTTCGGGATCGCGGGAGCAGTACTTC	TRBD2	TRBV6-5	TRBJ2-5	-
CATSRDRAGRDEQYF	TGTGCCACCAGCAGAGATCGGGCAGGGAGGGACGAGCAGTACTTC	TRBD2	TRBV15	TRBJ2-7	-
CASSETFGQPQHF	TGCGCCAGCAGTGAGACATTTGGCCAGCCCCAGCATTTT	-	TRBV10-1	TRBJ1-5	-
CASSFTGGETQYF	TGCGCCAGCAGCTTTACAGGGGGTGAGACCCAGTACTTC	TRBD1	TRBV5-1	TRBJ2-5	-
CASSRDVQGFNQPQHF	TGTGCCAGTAGTCGAGATGTTCAGGGGTTCAATCAGCCCCAGCATTTT	-	TRBV19	TRBJ1-5	few
CASRPGQADRNTIYF	TGTGCCAGCAGGCCGGGACAGGCGGATCGAAACACCATATATTTT	TRBD1	TRBV7-6	TRBJ1-3	few
CASSLAPGVEQYF	TGTGCCAGCAGCTTAGCGCCCGGGGTCGAGCAGTACTTC	-	TRBV7-2	TRBJ2-7	few
CASSPGMTSGNTIYF	TGCGCCAGCAGCCCCGGGATGACCTCTGGAAACACCATATATTTT	-	TRBV5-1	TRBJ1-3	-
CASSLSFNSPLHF	TGTGCCAGCAGCTTAAGCTTTAATTCACCCCTCCACTTT	-	TRBV7-6	TRBJ1-6	-
CASSPYFNTEAFF	TGTGCCAGCAGCCCATACTTTAACACTGAAGCTTTCTTT	-	TRBV7-9	TRBJ1-1	few
CAISAWAGGDSLEKLFF	TGTGCCATCAGTGCCTGGGCAGGGGGCGATTCTTTAGAAAAACTGTTTTTT	TRBD1	TRBV10-3	TRBJ1-4	-
CASSLVGAGELFF	TGTGCCAGCAGCTTGGTAGGAGCCGGGGAGCTGTTTTTT	-	TRBV5-6	TRBJ2-2	few
CASSEGQGADTQYF	TGCGCCAGCAGCGAAGGACAGGGGGCAGATACGCAGTATTTT	TRBD1	TRBV5-1	TRBJ2-3	-